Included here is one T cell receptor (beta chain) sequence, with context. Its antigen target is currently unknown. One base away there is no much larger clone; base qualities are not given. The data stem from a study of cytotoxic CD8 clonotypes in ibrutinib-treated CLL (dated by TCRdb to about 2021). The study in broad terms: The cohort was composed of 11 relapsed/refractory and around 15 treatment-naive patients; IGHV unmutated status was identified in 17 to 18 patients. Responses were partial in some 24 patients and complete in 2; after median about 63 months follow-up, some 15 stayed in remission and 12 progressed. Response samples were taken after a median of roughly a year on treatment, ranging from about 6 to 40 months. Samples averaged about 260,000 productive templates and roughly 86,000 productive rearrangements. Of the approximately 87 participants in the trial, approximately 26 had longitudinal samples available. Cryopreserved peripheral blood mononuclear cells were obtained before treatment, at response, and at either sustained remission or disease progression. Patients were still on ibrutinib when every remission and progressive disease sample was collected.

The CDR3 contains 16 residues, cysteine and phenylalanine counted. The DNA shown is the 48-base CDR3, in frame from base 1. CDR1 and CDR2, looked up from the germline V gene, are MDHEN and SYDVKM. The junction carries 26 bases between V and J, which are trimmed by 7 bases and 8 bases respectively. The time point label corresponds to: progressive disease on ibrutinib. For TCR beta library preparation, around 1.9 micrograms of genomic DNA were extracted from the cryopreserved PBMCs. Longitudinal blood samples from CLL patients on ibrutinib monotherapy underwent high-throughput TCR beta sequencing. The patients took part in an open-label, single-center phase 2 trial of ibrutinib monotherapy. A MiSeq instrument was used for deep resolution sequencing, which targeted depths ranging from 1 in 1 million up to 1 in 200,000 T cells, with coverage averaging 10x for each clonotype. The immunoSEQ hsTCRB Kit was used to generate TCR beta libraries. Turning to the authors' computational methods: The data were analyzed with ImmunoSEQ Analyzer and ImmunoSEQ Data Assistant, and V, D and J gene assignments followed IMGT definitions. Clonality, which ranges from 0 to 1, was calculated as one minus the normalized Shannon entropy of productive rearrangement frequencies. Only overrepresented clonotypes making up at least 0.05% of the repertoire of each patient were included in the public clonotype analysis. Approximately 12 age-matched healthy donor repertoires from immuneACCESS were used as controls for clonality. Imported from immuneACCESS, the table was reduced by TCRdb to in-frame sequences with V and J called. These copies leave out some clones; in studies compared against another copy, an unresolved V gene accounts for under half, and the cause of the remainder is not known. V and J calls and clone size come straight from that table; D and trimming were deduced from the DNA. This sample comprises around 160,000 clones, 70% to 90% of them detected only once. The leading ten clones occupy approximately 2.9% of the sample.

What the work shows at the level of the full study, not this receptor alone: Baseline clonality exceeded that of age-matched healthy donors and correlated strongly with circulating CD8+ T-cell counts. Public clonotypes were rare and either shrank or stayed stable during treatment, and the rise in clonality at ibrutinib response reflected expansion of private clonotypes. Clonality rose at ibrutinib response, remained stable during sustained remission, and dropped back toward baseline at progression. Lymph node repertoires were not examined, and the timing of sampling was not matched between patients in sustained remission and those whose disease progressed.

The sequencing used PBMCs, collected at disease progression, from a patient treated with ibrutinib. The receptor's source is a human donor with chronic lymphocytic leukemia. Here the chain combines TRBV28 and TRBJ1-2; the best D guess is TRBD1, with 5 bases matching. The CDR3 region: CASKKGGAGTRRGYTF. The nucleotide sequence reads TGTGCCAGCAAGAAAGGAGGGGCGGGAACACGGCGCGGCTACACCTTC.